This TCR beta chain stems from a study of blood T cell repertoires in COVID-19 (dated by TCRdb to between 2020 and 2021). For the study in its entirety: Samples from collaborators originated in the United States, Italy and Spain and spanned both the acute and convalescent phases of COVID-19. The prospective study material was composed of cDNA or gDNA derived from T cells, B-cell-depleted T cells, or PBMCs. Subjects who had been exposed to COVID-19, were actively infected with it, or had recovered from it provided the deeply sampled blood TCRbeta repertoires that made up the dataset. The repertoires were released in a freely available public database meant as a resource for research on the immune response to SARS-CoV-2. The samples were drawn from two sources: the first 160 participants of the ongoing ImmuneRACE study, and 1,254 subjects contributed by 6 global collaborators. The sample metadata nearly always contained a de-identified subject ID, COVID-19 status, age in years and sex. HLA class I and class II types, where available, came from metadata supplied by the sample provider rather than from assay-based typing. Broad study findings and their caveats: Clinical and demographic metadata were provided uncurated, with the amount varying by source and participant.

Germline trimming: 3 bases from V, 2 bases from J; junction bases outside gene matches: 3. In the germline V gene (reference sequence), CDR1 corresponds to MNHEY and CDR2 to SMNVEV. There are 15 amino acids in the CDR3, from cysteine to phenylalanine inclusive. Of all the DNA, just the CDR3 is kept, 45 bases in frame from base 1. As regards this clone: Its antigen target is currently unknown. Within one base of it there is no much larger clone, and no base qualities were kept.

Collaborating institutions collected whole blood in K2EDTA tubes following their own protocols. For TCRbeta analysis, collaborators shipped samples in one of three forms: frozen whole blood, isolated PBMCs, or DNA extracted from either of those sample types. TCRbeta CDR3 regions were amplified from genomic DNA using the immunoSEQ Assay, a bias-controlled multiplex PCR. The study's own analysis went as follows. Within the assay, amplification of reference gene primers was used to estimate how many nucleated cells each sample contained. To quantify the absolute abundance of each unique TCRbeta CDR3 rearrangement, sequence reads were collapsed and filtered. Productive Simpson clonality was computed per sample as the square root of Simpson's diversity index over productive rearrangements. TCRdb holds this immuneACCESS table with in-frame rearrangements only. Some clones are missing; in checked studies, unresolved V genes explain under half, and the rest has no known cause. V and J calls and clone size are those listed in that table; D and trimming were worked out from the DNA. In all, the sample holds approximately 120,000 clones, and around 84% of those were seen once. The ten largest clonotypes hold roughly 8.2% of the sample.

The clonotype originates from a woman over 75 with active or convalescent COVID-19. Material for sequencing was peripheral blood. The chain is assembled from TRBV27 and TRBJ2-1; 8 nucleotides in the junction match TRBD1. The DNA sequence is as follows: TGTGCCAGCAGTTTGGGACAGGCAACCTACAATGAGCAGTTCTTC. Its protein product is CASSLGQATYNEQFF.